This entry lists 27 T cell receptor beta chains sequenced from one sample in a study of vaccination effects on CD4 cells after COVID-19. Antigens of these TCRs are unknown. Some clones are missing from TCRdb's copy, which holds only in-frame ones; the method was immunoSEQ multiplex PCR. The table includes approximately 30,000 clones, roughly two thirds detected once. Before sequencing took place, the ViraFEST assay used viral peptide pools to expand antigen-specific CD4+ T cells. Culturing for 10 days preceded CD4+ T cell isolation. Here the sequenced sample was CD4+ T cells from PBMCs cultured with HCoV-229E spike peptides, taken before COVID-19 vaccination. The source of these receptors is a human donor who received a COVID-19 vaccine.

This clone qualifies as medium-sized. In the same sample, other DNA sequences code for this CDR3. V gene TRBV7-2 combines with J gene TRBJ2-2, with no clear D. CDR1 and CDR2 (germline): SGHTA, FQGNSA. This CDR3 is 12 amino acids long. The V end lost 4 bases, the J end lost 3 bases, and 3 bases lay between the germline ends. The CDR3 coding sequence is TGTGCCAGCAGCTCAGACACCGGGGAGCTGTTTTTT. It is translated as CASSSDTGELFF.

The CDR3 region has the DNA TGTGCCAGCAGCCAAGTAAATAGGGGGCGATCACCCCTCCACTTT. Translating it yields CASSQVNRGRSPLHF. V usage is TRBV14 and J usage is TRBJ1-6, with 7 bases matching TRBD1. The CDR3 runs to 15 residues. After removal of 1 base from V and 10 bases from J, the junction contained 7 bases not matched to a gene. CDR1 and CDR2 (germline): SGHDN, FVKESK.

The V call is TRBV10-3, the J call TRBJ2-2; TRBD1 or TRBD2 may be the D gene (5 bases each). The ends were cut back, 10 bases at V and 5 bases at J, with 14 bases in the middle. CDR1 and CDR2 (germline): ENHRY, SYGVKD. The CDR3 runs 13 residues. CDR3 loop: CATGQGETGELFF. The CDR3 nucleotides read TGTGCCACGGGGCAGGGAGAAACCGGGGAGCTGTTTTTT.

The chain carries TRBV6-2 or TRBV6-3 and TRBJ2-2; D may be TRBD1 or TRBD2 (5 bases each). CDR3 length: 13 amino acids. CDR1 MNHEY and CDR2 SVGEGT come from the germline V gene. V gave up 5 bases and J gave up 8 bases, with 12 bases separating them. The CDR3 reads CASSRGTPGELFF. DNA of the CDR3: TGTGCCAGCAGTCGAGGGACGCCGGGGGAGCTGTTTTTT.

This clone came up many times. This chain connects TRBV3-1 (or the pseudogene TRBV3-2) to TRBJ1-2, with D unresolved. This CDR3 has 13 amino acids. Trimming left V 2 bases short and J 7 bases short, with 11 bases between. Germline CDR1 and CDR2: LGHDT and YNNKEL (reference sequence). The CDR3 region is CASSQSDGGGYTF. CDR3 bases: TGTGCCAGCAGCCAATCGGATGGTGGTGGCTACACCTTC.

The chain uses TRBV19 and TRBJ1-4; TRBD1 aligns across 9 bases. Germline V gene sequence: CDR1 LNHDA, CDR2 SQIVND (reference sequence). After removal of 7 bases from V and 8 bases from J, the junction contained 8 bases not matched to a gene. The CDR3 has 14 residues. CDR3 DNA sequence: TGTGCCAGTATCGAGACAGGGGGAAAAGAAAAACTGTTTTTT. Its protein product is CASIETGGKEKLFF.

This clone was recorded a few times. This chain links TRBV5-5 with TRBJ1-4, with 7 bases lining up with TRBD1. The CDR3 has 14 amino acids. CDR1 is SGHKS, CDR2 YYEKEE, per germline (reference sequence). Losses at the gene ends were 6 bases for V and 8 bases for J; bases not matched to a gene: 10. The CDR3 sequence is CASTREGASEKLFF. The DNA of the CDR3 is TGTGCCAGCACCCGGGAGGGGGCGAGCGAAAAACTGTTTTTT.

The CDR3 reads CASSPRGTEAFF. CDR3 coding DNA: TGTGCCAGCAGCCCCCGGGGTACTGAAGCTTTCTTT. J is TRBJ1-1 and V is TRBV11-2; D call uncertain. Trimming removed 5 bases at V and 5 bases at J, with 9 bases between. The CDR3 spans 12 residues. Germline V lookup: CDR1 SGHAT, CDR2 FQNNGV.

This chain's CDR3 is CASSLALAGGPQETQYF. CDR3 nucleotide sequence: TGCGCCAGCAGCTTGGCCCTAGCGGGGGGGCCACAAGAGACCCAGTACTTC. The J gene is TRBJ2-5, the V gene TRBV5-1, with 12 bases matching TRBD2. After removal of 0 bases from V and 2 bases from J, the junction contained 5 bases not matched to a gene. The CDR3 loop spans 17 amino acids. Germline CDR1 and CDR2: SGHRS and YFSETQ.

This clone was counted only a few times. V gene TRBV11-2 combines with J gene TRBJ1-2; tentatively, D is TRBD1 (6 bases). The CDR3 totals 15 residues. From germline, CDR1 is SGHAT and CDR2 FQNNGV. V was shortened by 1 base and J by 7 bases, with 16 bases between the two germline ends. The CDR3 DNA is TGTGCCAGCAGCTTAGCGGGGGGGCGGAAAAGTGGCTACACCTTC. This sequence encodes CASSLAGGRKSGYTF.

V gene TRBV12-5 combines with J gene TRBJ2-5; TRBD1 matches 10 bases. The J segment lost 4 bases and the V segment lost 1 base, leaving 6 bases of the junction unmatched. The germline V gene encodes CDR1 LGHNT and CDR2 FRNRAP. The CDR3 consists of 16 residues. This CDR3 is CASGLGIRDRGETQYF. CDR3 sequence (DNA): TGTGCTAGTGGTTTGGGGATCCGGGACAGGGGAGAGACCCAGTACTTC. The whole variable domain, remainder taken from reference TRBV12-5 and TRBJ2-5, is DARVTQTPRHKVTEMGQEVTMRCQPILGHNTVFWYRQTMMQGLELLAYFRNRAPLDDSGMPKDRFSAEMPDATLATLKIQPSEPRDSAVYFCASGLGIRDRGETQYFGPGTRLLVL.

The chain combines TRBV12-3 or TRBV12-4 with TRBJ1-1; D not resolved. The V gene lost 5 bases and the J gene lost 5 bases, with 12 bases spanning the gap. This CDR3 contains 13 residues. CDR3 DNA sequence: TGTGCCAGCAGTAGAAAGGGAGGAACTGAAGCTTTCTTT. Translating it yields CASSRKGGTEAFF.

The CDR3 is CASSQAGGGQPQHF. CDR3 in DNA: TGTGCCAGCAGCCAGGCCGGCGGGGGTCAGCCCCAGCATTTT. The chain carries TRBV4-2 and TRBJ1-5, with a weak D call TRBD1 (5 bases). Germline assignment: CDR1 LGHNA and CDR2 YNFKEQ. V lost 3 bases and J lost 6, with 12 bases in between. CDR3 length: 14 amino acids.

This chain connects TRBV10-3 to TRBJ1-4; D perhaps matches TRBD1 (5 bases). The V gene lost 8 bases and the J gene lost 8 bases, with 15 bases spanning the gap. The V gene's germline CDR1 is ENHRY and CDR2 SYGVKD. CDR3 length equals 13 residues. CDR3 DNA: TGTGCCATCGCACGCCACGGGGCCGAAAAACTGTTTTTT. It codes for CAIARHGAEKLFF.

The V call is TRBV3-1 (or the pseudogene TRBV3-2), the J call TRBJ2-3, with a weak D call TRBD1 (6 bases). The V and J ends lost 9 bases and 2 bases respectively, with 21 bases between them. Germline CDR1 LGHDT, CDR2 YNNKEL (reference sequence). CDR3 length: 16 residues. In DNA, the CDR3 is TGTGCCAGTCCCCGGGGCAGGGGCCAACCCACAGATACGCAGTATTTT. Translating gives CASPRGRGQPTDTQYF.

The gene calls are TRBV11-1 and TRBJ2-1; 8 bases line up with TRBD2. The V and J ends lost 5 bases and 5 bases, in that order; junction bases with no gene match: 5. CDR1 and CDR2 from the germline V gene are SGHAT and FQDESV (reference sequence). The CDR3 is 14 amino acids. Here the CDR3 reads CASSRSGSNNEQFF. DNA of the CDR3: TGTGCCAGCAGCCGAAGCGGGAGTAACAATGAGCAGTTCTTC.

The rearrangement joins TRBV27 to TRBJ1-2, with D perhaps TRBD1 (6 bases). This CDR3 is built from 16 residues. CDR1 and CDR2 (germline): MNHEY, SMNVEV (reference sequence). V was pared by 3 bases and J by 0 bases, with 14 bases between. CDR3 DNA: TGTGCCAGCAGTTTCTCAGGGGCAACTCCTAACTATGGCTACACCTTC. Translation gives CASSFSGATPNYGYTF.

Written as DNA, the CDR3 is TGTGCCAGCAGCTTAAATAGAATGGGGGGCCCAGAGACCCAGTACTTC. As protein: CASSLNRMGGPETQYF. The chain links TRBV7-8 to TRBJ2-5, with D possibly being TRBD1 or TRBD2 (6 bases each). Germline V gives CDR1 SGHVS, CDR2 FQNEAQ. V was trimmed by 2 bases and J by 4 bases, leaving 17 bases between them. This CDR3 contains 16 residues.

V and J are TRBV5-1 and TRBJ1-2; TRBD1 matches 8 bases. The CDR3 has 13 residues. The V and J ends lost 1 base and 6 bases, in that order; junction bases with no gene match: 2. Germline V gene data show CDR1 as SGHRS and CDR2 as YFSETQ. In nucleotides, the CDR3 is TGCGCCAGCAGCTTGTCAGGGGGCGATGGCTACACCTTC. It codes for CASSLSGGDGYTF.

The chain employs TRBV28 and TRBJ2-1; no firm D call. The CDR3 is 12 residues long. V was trimmed by 8 bases and J by 8 bases, leaving 13 bases between them. Germline loops: CDR1 MDHEN, CDR2 SYDVKM. CDR3 protein: CASDRAQHEQFF. The CDR3, as DNA: TGTGCCAGCGATCGGGCGCAGCATGAGCAGTTCTTC. Drawing the rest from reference TRBV28 and TRBJ2-1, the complete variable domain is DVKVTQSSRYLVKRTGEKVFLECVQDMDHENMFWYRQDPGLGLRLIYFSYDVKMKEKGDIPEGYSVSREKKERFSLILESASTNQTSMYLCASDRAQHEQFFGPGTRLTVL.

This chain connects TRBV7-2 to TRBJ2-7; D possibly corresponds to TRBD1 (6 bases). V lost 2 bases and J 2 bases, leaving 10 bases between the germline ends. This CDR3 has 14 residues. Germline V gene sequence: CDR1 SGHTA, CDR2 FQGNSA. Here the CDR3 DNA reads TGTGCCAGCAGCTTAATGGGGGCCGCCTACGAGCAGTACTTC. Translating it yields CASSLMGAAYEQYF.

This clone turned up a few times. This chain connects TRBV29-1 to TRBJ2-7; the match to TRBD2 covers 11 bases. This CDR3 region has 13 residues. After removal of 7 bases from V and 5 bases from J, the junction contained 7 bases not matched to a gene. CDR1 and CDR2 from the germline V gene are SQVTM and ANQGSEA. CDR3 region: CSGLLAGANEQYF. In DNA form, the CDR3 reads TGCAGCGGCCTACTAGCGGGAGCCAACGAGCAGTACTTC.

The chain employs TRBV5-6 and TRBJ1-2, with TRBD1 as a possible D gene (5 bases). Germline CDR1 reads SGHDT; CDR2 reads YYEEEE. CDR3 length: 13 amino acids. Trimming removed 4 bases from V and 6 bases from J, with 13 bases in between. The CDR3 region has the DNA TGTGCCAGCAGCCCTACCCAGGGACATGGCTACACCTTC. It is translated as CASSPTQGHGYTF.

The chain employs TRBV6-5 and TRBJ2-1, with D perhaps matching TRBD1 or TRBD2 (5 bases each). Trimming shortened V by 0 bases and J by 5 bases, and 14 bases separated the two germline ends. The CDR3 loop spans 16 amino acids. Germline V gene data show CDR1 as MNHEY and CDR2 as SVGAGI. The CDR3 spells CASSYSGPRVNNEQFF. For the CDR3, the DNA is TGTGCCAGCAGTTACTCGGGACCCCGGGTAAACAATGAGCAGTTCTTC.

The rearrangement uses TRBV15 and TRBJ1-5, with D maybe TRBD1 (5 bases). With 1 base removed from V and 2 bases from J, the gap between germline ends came to 15 bases. Germline assignment: CDR1 LNHNV and CDR2 YYDKDF (reference sequence). This CDR3 has 17 amino acids. CDR3 in DNA: TGTGCCACCAGCAGAGGGGGGTCCTCCAGGGGCAATCAGCCCCAGCATTTT. Its translation is CATSRGGSSRGNQPQHF.

This clone showed up just once. The chain carries TRBV30 and TRBJ2-6, with D tentatively TRBD2 (6 bases). Germline V gene sequence: CDR1 GTSNPN, CDR2 SVGIG (reference sequence). The CDR3 covers 16 residues. V was trimmed by 2 bases and J by 0 bases, leaving 11 bases between them. The CDR3 DNA reads TGTGCCTGGAGTCCCCCCGGGAGCTCTGGGGCCAACGTCCTGACTTTC. Its protein is CAWSPPGSSGANVLTF.

Here the CDR3 DNA reads TGTGCCAGTAGTCAGGCCGGAGGGGAGCTGTTTTTT. Residues: CASSQAGGELFF. V usage is TRBV19 and J usage is TRBJ2-2; D is unresolved. V lost 5 bases, J lost 8 bases, and 9 bases lay in between. The germline V gene has CDR1 LNHDA and CDR2 SQIVND (reference sequence). The CDR3 contains 12 residues.